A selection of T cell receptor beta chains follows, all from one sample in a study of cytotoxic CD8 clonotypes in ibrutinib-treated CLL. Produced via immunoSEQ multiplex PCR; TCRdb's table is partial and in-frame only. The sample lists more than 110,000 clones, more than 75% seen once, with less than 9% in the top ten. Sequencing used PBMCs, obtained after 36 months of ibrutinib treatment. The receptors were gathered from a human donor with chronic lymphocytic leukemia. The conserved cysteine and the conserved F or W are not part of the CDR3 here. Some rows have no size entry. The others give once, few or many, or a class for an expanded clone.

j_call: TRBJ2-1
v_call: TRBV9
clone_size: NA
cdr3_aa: ASSVVAAYNEQF

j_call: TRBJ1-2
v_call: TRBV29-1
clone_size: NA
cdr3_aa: SVEFGTGGYGYT

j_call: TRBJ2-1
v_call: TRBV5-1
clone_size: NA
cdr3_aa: ASSLGGEAYNEQF

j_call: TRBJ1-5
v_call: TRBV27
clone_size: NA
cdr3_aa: ASSLRRARDQPQH

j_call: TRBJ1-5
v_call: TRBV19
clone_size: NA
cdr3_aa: ASSIRVGNQPQH

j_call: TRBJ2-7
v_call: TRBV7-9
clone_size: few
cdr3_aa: ASSSNRVEQY

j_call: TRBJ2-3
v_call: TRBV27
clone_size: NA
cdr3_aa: ASGTGTRTDTQY

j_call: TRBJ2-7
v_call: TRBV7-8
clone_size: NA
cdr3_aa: ASSPRAGWSFYEQY

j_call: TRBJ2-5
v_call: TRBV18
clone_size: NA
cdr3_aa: ASSLRARHGETQY

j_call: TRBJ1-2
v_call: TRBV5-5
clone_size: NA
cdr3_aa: ASSMGLNYGYT

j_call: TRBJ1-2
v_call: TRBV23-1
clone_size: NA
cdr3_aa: ASSQQTGTGDRFGYT

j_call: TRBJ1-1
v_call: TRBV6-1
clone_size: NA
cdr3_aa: ASRYTGRGNTEAF

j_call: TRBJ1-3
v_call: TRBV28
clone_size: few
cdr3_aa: GGGSGNTIY

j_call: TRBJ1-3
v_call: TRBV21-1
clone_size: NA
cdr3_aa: ASSKRRSQGAFGNTIY

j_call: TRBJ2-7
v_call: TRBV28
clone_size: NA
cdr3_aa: ASSLTPGSGYEQY